Listed below are T cell receptor beta chains from one sample, sequenced in a study of cytomegalovirus exposure and HLA in healthy donors. Profiled with immunoSEQ multiplex PCR; TCRdb holds only in-frame clones, not every one. This table has more than 150,000 clones, 75% to 80% appearing once. The sample taken for sequencing was PBMCs. The receptors originated from a man aged 50-60 years in good health and CMV-seropositive. CDR3s include the opening cysteine and the closing phenylalanine or tryptophan. A D gene is named only where the DNA matches it firmly. Size tells how often a clone was seen (once, few, many) or the class of an expanded clone, and some rows leave it out.

>TRBV21-1|-|-|TRBJ2-6
TGTGCCAGCAGCACCAGGACAGGGGGCTCAGGGGGGGCCAACGTCCTGACTTTC
CASSTRTGGSGGANVLTF
>TRBV5-1|TRBD1|-|TRBJ2-2
TGCGCCAGCAGCTTGGACAGGGGCTCACCGGAGGAGCTGTTTTTT
CASSLDRGSPEELFF
>TRBV7-9|TRBD1|-|TRBJ2-3
TGTGCCAGCAGCTTACAGGGGGCCTCAACAGATACGCAGTATTTT
CASSLQGASTDTQYF
>TRBV19|TRBD1|-|TRBJ2-1
TGTGCCAGTAGTCAGAGGACAGGTATCGATGAGCAGTTCTTC
CASSQRTGIDEQFF
>TRBV5-8|TRBD1|-|TRBJ2-7
TGTGCCAGCAGCTTGGGACAGGGCTTAACCTACGAGCAGTACTTC
CASSLGQGLTYEQYF
>TRBV5-1|TRBD1|-|TRBJ1-2
TGCGCCAGCAGCCCACAGGGGCGGCCTTTTGACTATGGCTACACCTTC
CASSPQGRPFDYGYTF
>TRBV28|-|few|TRBJ1-1
TGTGCCAGCAGTTTACCCGGGGAAAGGGTTTTCTTT
CASSLPGERVFF
>TRBV18|-|-|TRBJ2-4
TGTGCCAGCTCACGGGCCCTTCAAGGGGATCAGTACTTC
CASSRALQGDQYF
>TRBV5-1|TRBD1|-|TRBJ1-1
TGCGCCAGCAGCTTTGGAGGGGGCGATAGGGACACTGAAGCTTTCTTT
CASSFGGGDRDTEAFF
>TRBV7-9|TRBD1|-|TRBJ1-2
TGTGCCAGCAGCTTAGGGACAGGATTATCGGGCTATGGCTACACCTTC
CASSLGTGLSGYGYTF
>TRBV6-4|-|-|TRBJ1-5
TGTGCCAGCAGTGTACACCGATACAGGGTTAGCAATCAGCCCCAGCATTTT
CASSVHRYRVSNQPQHF
>TRBV10-3|TRBD1|-|TRBJ1-1
TGTGCCATCAGTGAGTCGAACAGGGGGGTGACTGAAGCTTTCTTT
CAISESNRGVTEAFF
>TRBV7-9|-|-|TRBJ1-3
TGTGCCAGCAGATCCCGATGGGCTGCTGGAAACACCATATATTTT
CASRSRWAAGNTIYF
>TRBV28|TRBD1|-|TRBJ1-3
TGTGCCAGTCGGACAGGGGCAATGAGGTCCGGAAACACCATATATTTT
CASRTGAMRSGNTIYF
>TRBV5-4|-|-|TRBJ2-5
TGTGCCAGCAGCTTGGCGCAGTCGCAAGAGACCCAGTACTTC
CASSLAQSQETQYF
>TRBV2|TRBD1|-|TRBJ1-5
TGTGCCAGCAGCCCTACAGGGGGCGGGCAGCCCCAGCATTTT
CASSPTGGGQPQHF
>TRBV5-1|-|-|TRBJ1-1
TGCGCCAGCAGCTTGGGCATCCTAAGCATGAACACTGAAGCTTTCTTT
CASSLGILSMNTEAFF
>TRBV19|TRBD1|-|TRBJ2-7
TGTGCCAGTAGTAGGGGACAGACCTTCTCCTACGAGCAGTACTTC
CASSRGQTFSYEQYF
>TRBV11-3|-|-|TRBJ1-5
TGTGCCAGCAGCCACCGGACAGGCAATCAGCCCCAGCATTTT
CASSHRTGNQPQHF
>TRBV5-1|TRBD1|-|TRBJ2-7
TGCGCCAGCAGCTTGGAACAGGGGGAGCAGTACTTC
CASSLEQGEQYF
>TRBV13|-|-|TRBJ2-1
TGTGCCAGCAGCTCCCCCCAGGGGGGCTCCTACAATGAGCAGTTCTTC
CASSSPQGGSYNEQFF
>TRBV4-1|TRBD2|-|TRBJ2-1
TGCGCCAGCAGCAAGGGACTAGCGGAATACAATGAGCAGTTCTTC
CASSKGLAEYNEQFF
>TRBV6-1|TRBD1|-|TRBJ1-5
TGTGCCAGCAGTAGGACAGGATTTAATCAGCCCCAGCATTTT
CASSRTGFNQPQHF
>TRBV5-4|TRBD1|few|TRBJ1-6
TGTGCCAGCCAGACAGGGGATAATTCACCCCTCCACTTT
CASQTGDNSPLHF
>TRBV30|-|once|TRBJ1-6
TGTGCCTGGATTAATACAGGGAGCTCCTATAATTCACCCCTCCACTTT
CAWINTGSSYNSPLHF
>TRBV19|-|-|TRBJ2-2
TGTGCCAGTAAAAGGGGGTCCAGCACCGGGGAGCTGTTTTTT
CASKRGSSTGELFF
>TRBV7-2|-|-|TRBJ2-3
TGTGCCAGCAGCTTAGCGTTTAGGACAACGACAGATACGCAGTATTTT
CASSLAFRTTTDTQYF
>TRBV5-1|TRBD1|once|TRBJ1-1
TGCGCCAGCAGCTTGGAGGGGGCTAAGAACACTGAAGCTTTCTTT
CASSLEGAKNTEAFF
>TRBV9|TRBD1|once|TRBJ1-1
TGTGCCAGCAGCGTAGTTACAGGGGAAAGGGCTTTCTTT
CASSVVTGERAFF
>TRBV19|TRBD1|-|TRBJ1-1
TGTGCCAGTAGTAAGATTCGCAGGGGGCCGGGGACTGAAGCTTTCTTT
CASSKIRRGPGTEAFF
>TRBV2|TRBD1|-|TRBJ2-5
TGTGCCAGCAGTCATCAGGGACAGGGGGCTTCGGAGACCCAGTACTTC
CASSHQGQGASETQYF
>TRBV5-6|TRBD1|-|TRBJ2-2
TGTGCCAGCAGCTTGGTGGACAGGGGGACCGGGGAGCTGTTTTTT
CASSLVDRGTGELFF
>TRBV13|-|once|TRBJ1-2
TGTGCCAGCAGCTTAGGACGGGAAGATGGCTACACCTTC
CASSLGREDGYTF
>TRBV5-6|-|-|TRBJ2-1
TGTGCCAGCAGCTTTGGCAGACGGGAATTCTTC
CASSFGRREFF
>TRBV5-4|-|-|TRBJ2-5
TGTGCCAGCAGCTTGGCAGGGGTCGAGACCCAGTACTTC
CASSLAGVETQYF
>TRBV27|TRBD2|few|TRBJ2-5
TGTGCCAGCAGTTTACTAGCGGGGCAAGAGACCCAGTACTTC
CASSLLAGQETQYF
>TRBV6-5|TRBD1|-|TRBJ2-7
TGTGCCAGCAGGGCGACAGGGGACTACGAGCAGTACTTC
CASRATGDYEQYF
>TRBV2|TRBD2|-|TRBJ2-5
TGTGCCAGCAGTGAATTGCGCGGGGGGGCCTGGGAGACCCAGTACTTC
CASSELRGGAWETQYF
>TRBV4-1|TRBD1|-|TRBJ1-6
TGCGCCAGCAGACCCGACAGGGATAATTCACCCCTCCACTTT
CASRPDRDNSPLHF
>TRBV4-2|TRBD2|once|TRBJ2-3
TGTGCCAGCAGCCCACCGACTAGCGGGGCGGGTCATACGCAGTATTTT
CASSPPTSGAGHTQYF
>TRBV7-2|-|-|TRBJ2-2
TGTGCCAGCAGCTTGCGGACAACAGACACCGGGGAGCTGTTTTTT
CASSLRTTDTGELFF
>TRBV7-2|TRBD2|-|TRBJ2-7
TGTGCCAGCAGCCCTAAAGAGGGTAGCGGGGGGCATTCCTACGAGCAGTACTTC
CASSPKEGSGGHSYEQYF
>TRBV11-2|-|-|TRBJ2-4
TGTGCCAGCAGCTCCAACAGGGAGCTAGCCAAAAACATTCAGTACTTC
CASSSNRELAKNIQYF
>TRBV5-6|-|once|TRBJ2-2
TGTGCCAGCAGCTTGTGGGGGGGCGCGAACACCGGGGAGCTGTTTTTT
CASSLWGGANTGELFF
>TRBV19|-|-|TRBJ2-6
TGTGCCAGTAGGTGGGCCTCTGGGGCCAACGTCCTGACTTTC
CASRWASGANVLTF
>TRBV13|TRBD2|-|TRBJ2-7
TGTGCCAGCAGCAGCCGGGTAGCGGGGGCCACCTACGAGCAGTACTTC
CASSSRVAGATYEQYF
>TRBV27|-|-|TRBJ2-2
TGTGCCAGCAGTTTCCTGAACACCGGGGAGCTGTTTTTT
CASSFLNTGELFF
>TRBV7-2|-|-|TRBJ1-2
TGTGCCAGCAGCTTAGAAAGGGTTCCGGGAACCTACTATGGCTACACCTTC
CASSLERVPGTYYGYTF
>TRBV4-2|-|-|TRBJ2-1
TGTGCCAGCAGCCAAGAATTCGGCGGGGCCTACAATGAGCAGTTCTTC
CASSQEFGGAYNEQFF
>TRBV9|-|-|TRBJ1-4
TGTGCCAGCAGCCCAGGGTTGCCTAATGAAAAACTGTTTTTT
CASSPGLPNEKLFF
>TRBV7-3|-|-|TRBJ2-2
TGTGCCAGCAGCAACAGGACGAACACCGGGGAGCTGTTTTTT
CASSNRTNTGELFF
>TRBV7-9|TRBD2|-|TRBJ2-3
TGTGCCAGCAGCGAGCGGGACTCCAGGACAGATACGCAGTATTTT
CASSERDSRTDTQYF